This T cell receptor (beta chain) emerged from a study of shared T cell receptors in the human thymus. The germline V gene has CDR1 MNHNS and CDR2 SASEGT. The CDR3 is 13 residues long. Trimming left V 8 bases short and J 3 bases short, with 13 bases between. Assay used: immunoSEQ multiplex PCR; TCRdb lists only in-frame clones, some missing. The sample records hundreds of thousands of clones, approximately 83% being singletons. The same specimen was also included in a second study, on human thymus T cells.

The source is a girl less than two years old with a congenital heart defect. Sequencing was performed on thymocytes. The chain uses TRBV6-1 and TRBJ1-2; a possible D gene is TRBD1 (6 bases). In DNA form, the CDR3 reads TGTGCCAGCTCAAGGGACACCTACTATGGCTACACCTTC. Translated, it gives CASSRDTYYGYTF.